This passage covers 20 T cell receptor beta chains from one sample sequenced in a study of read filtering for tumor transcriptome and immune sequencing. The library was built from 400 ng RNA with molecular barcoded adaptors for alpha/delta and beta/gamma chains. TCRdb used MiXCR to reprocess the reads, holding one entry per CDR3 protein. The sample records some 48,000 distinct CDR3 sequences, around 20% being singletons. Specimen: a population of CD138-negative cells sorted from bone marrow. The origin of the receptors is a donor aged 40 or older with multiple myeloma.

Details on this clonotype: A much larger clone differs by one base, so this may be a read error. This rearrangement joins TRBV27 to TRBJ1-4; D possibly corresponds to TRBD1 (6 bases). Germline-derived CDR1 and CDR2 are MNHEY and SMNVEV (reference sequence). V was trimmed by 10 bases and J by 10 bases, leaving 22 bases between them. CDR3 size: 14 residues. The chain's CDR3 is CATAEEGVYRKLFF. Here the CDR3 DNA reads TGTGCCACCGCCGAGGAGGGGGTCTATAGAAAACTGTTTTTT.

This clonotype turned up a few times. The chain joins TRBV11-2 to TRBJ2-1; D may correspond to TRBD1 or TRBD2 (5 bases each). This CDR3 contains 15 residues. The V gene lost 4 bases and the J gene lost 7 bases, with 17 bases spanning the gap. Germline CDR1 is SGHAT and CDR2 is FQNNGV. CDR3 bases: TGTGCCAGCAGCTACTCCGCAGGGCGGGCAAATGAGCAGTTCTTC. Amino acid sequence: CASSYSAGRANEQFF.

This clonotype was seen ten or more times. The chain carries TRBV6-5 and TRBJ2-2, with no clear D. Germline CDR1 MNHEY, CDR2 SVGAGI. The CDR3 has 13 amino acids. V lost 7 bases and J lost 5, with 11 bases in between. The CDR3 sequence is CASTSSWTGELFF. The DNA of the CDR3 is TGTGCCAGCACCTCTAGTTGGACCGGGGAGCTGTTTTTT.

Of note for this clonotype: This may come from a read error, since a much larger clone is one base off. This chain links TRBV7-2 with TRBJ1-2; D is uncertain. Germline V gives CDR1 SGHTA, CDR2 FQGNSA. V dropped 3 bases and J dropped 4 bases, with 12 bases sitting between them. This CDR3 is 14 amino acids long. CDR3 residues: CASSLVRWPYGYTF. The CDR3 region has the DNA TGTGCCAGCAGCTTGGTCAGGTGGCCCTATGGCTACACCTTC. The complete variable domain, with remaining parts taken from reference TRBV7-2 and TRBJ1-2, reads GAGVSQSPSNKVTEKGKDVELRCDPISGHTALYWYRQSLGQGLEFLIYFQGNSAPDKSGLPSDRFSAERTGGSVSTLTIQRTQQEDSAVYLCASSLVRWPYGYTFGSGTRLTVV.

Note on this clonotype: Just one base apart from a much larger clone, this may be a read error. This chain links TRBV6-1 with TRBJ1-5; D remains ambiguous. Germline V lookup: CDR1 MNHNS, CDR2 SASEGT. The CDR3 loop spans 12 amino acids. CDR3 region: CACSELRGPQHF. DNA of the CDR3: TGTGCCTGCAGTGAACTACGCGGGCCCCAGCATTTT.

This clonotype was recorded at least ten times. This rearrangement joins TRBV29-1 to TRBJ2-3, with D tentatively TRBD2 (6 bases). The V and J ends lost 7 bases and 5 bases respectively, with 28 bases between them. Germline-derived CDR1 and CDR2 are SQVTM and ANQGSEA. The CDR3 contains 17 residues. This CDR3 is CSAGGTEGIRDIDTQYF. CDR3 nucleotides: TGCAGCGCCGGAGGGACGGAGGGGATTCGAGATATAGATACGCAGTATTTT.

This clonotype was seen more than once but under ten times. CDR3 DNA: TGTGCCAGCAAAACAGGGTTCTCTCAGCCCCAGCATTTT. This sequence encodes CASKTGFSQPQHF. The chain recombines TRBV6-5 with TRBJ1-5; maybe TRBD1 (6 bases). Germline V CDR1 and CDR2: MNHEY, SVGAGI. Trimming took off 7 bases at V and 6 bases at J, with 13 bases between the two ends. The CDR3 consists of 13 residues.

At least ten counts were recorded for this clonotype. The J gene is TRBJ2-1, the V gene TRBV6-1, with 7 bases that match TRBD2. Germline-derived CDR1 and CDR2 are MNHNS and SASEGT. CDR3 length equals 15 residues. After removal of 2 bases from V and 9 bases from J, the junction contained 10 bases not matched to a gene. CDR3 region: CASSEQAGVMSEQFF. CDR3 in DNA: TGTGCCAGCAGTGAACAGGCGGGAGTAATGAGTGAGCAGTTCTTC.

This clonotype has ten or more counts. J is TRBJ2-2 and V is TRBV6-2 or TRBV6-3; 9 nucleotides align to TRBD2. The germline V gene has CDR1 MNHEY and CDR2 SVGEGT. This CDR3 comprises 17 residues. After removal of 7 bases from V and 7 bases from J, the junction contained 16 bases not matched to a gene. The CDR3 reads CASILALREGRDGELFF. DNA for the CDR3: TGTGCCAGCATCCTGGCGCTGCGGGAGGGCCGAGACGGGGAGCTGTTTTTT.

This clonotype has a count of ten or more. This sequence joins TRBV19 and TRBJ2-2; no clear D gene. The CDR3 spans 14 residues. CDR1 LNHDA and CDR2 SQIVND come from the germline V gene (reference sequence). V was shortened by 4 bases and J by 4 bases, with 10 bases between the two germline ends. DNA for the CDR3: TGTGCCAGTAGTACCACCCACCGCACCGGGGAGCTGTTTTTT. It specifies CASSTTHRTGELFF. The full variable domain, its missing parts supplied by reference TRBV19 and TRBJ2-2, is DGGITQSPKYLFRKEGQNVTLSCEQNLNHDAMYWYRQDPGQGLRLIYYSQIVNDFQKGDIAEGYSVSREKKESFPLTVTSAQKNPTAFYLCASSTTHRTGELFFGEGSRLTVL.

This clonotype appeared many times. The chain has TRBV5-1 and TRBJ1-1; D gene ambiguous. The CDR3 length is 12 residues. Germline values: CDR1 SGHRS, CDR2 YFSETQ. The germline V and J ends were trimmed by 3 bases and 1 base, with 4 bases remaining between them. CDR3 amino acids: CASSSGNTEAFF. In DNA, the CDR3 is TGCGCCAGCAGCTCCGGGAACACTGAAGCTTTCTTT. Full variable domain (missing parts from reference TRBV5-1 and TRBJ1-1): KAGVTQTPRYLIKTRGQQVTLSCSPISGHRSVSWYQQTPGQGLQFLFEYFSETQRNKGNFPGRFSGRQFSNSRSEMNVSTLELGDSALYLCASSSGNTEAFFGQGTRLTVV.

For this clonotype: This sequence may be a read error, since a much larger clone differs from it by one base. V and J are TRBV11-2 and TRBJ2-1; 10 nucleotides align to TRBD1. Germline loops: CDR1 SGHAT, CDR2 FQNNGV. This CDR3 region has 15 residues. Here the CDR3 DNA reads TGTGCCAGCACTGCCGGGGACAGGGGTTTCAATAAGCAGTTCTTC. This sequence encodes CASTAGDRGFNKQFF. The complete variable domain, with remaining parts taken from reference TRBV11-2 and TRBJ2-1, reads EAGVAQSPRYKIIEKRQSVAFWCNPISGHATLYWYQQILGQGPKLLIQFQNNGVVDDSQLPKDRFSAERLKGVDSTLKIQPAKLEDSAVYLCASTAGDRGFNKQFFGPGTRLTVL.

This clonotype was recorded many times. The chain uses TRBV20-1 and TRBJ2-1; TRBD1 matches at 10 bases. This CDR3 is 15 amino acids long. Looked up from germline, CDR1 is DFQATT and CDR2 is SNEGSKA (reference sequence). V shed 4 bases, J shed 2 bases, and the junction held 5 bases outside the gene matches. The CDR3 coding sequence is TGCAGTGCTACCCAGGACAGGGGGACCTACAATGAGCAGTTCTTC. It encodes CSATQDRGTYNEQFF.

V and J are TRBV29-1 and TRBJ2-3, with D hard to call. Germline values: CDR1 SQVTM, CDR2 ANQGSEA. There are 14 residues in the CDR3. V gave up 3 bases and J gave up 0 bases, with 10 bases separating them. The CDR3 protein is CSVEVGLSTDTQYF. The CDR3 DNA reads TGCAGCGTTGAGGTCGGCCTTAGCACAGATACGCAGTATTTT.

This clonotype has a count of ten or more. This chain joins TRBV18 and TRBJ1-1, with D possibly matching TRBD1 (5 bases). The germline gives CDR1 KGHSH, CDR2 LQKENI. The V and J ends lost 4 bases and 0 bases respectively, with 12 bases between them. This CDR3 is built from 15 residues. CDR3 sequence reads: CASSRPGTVNTEAFF. The DNA for the CDR3 is TGTGCCAGCTCACGTCCCGGGACGGTGAACACTGAAGCTTTCTTT.

This clonotype was recorded at least ten times. The chain joins TRBV2 to TRBJ2-1; the D is unclear. V was cut by 1 base and J by 9 bases, with 10 bases left in between. Germline lookup yields CDR1 SNHLY and CDR2 FYNNEI. The CDR3 runs to 13 residues. CDR3 sequence (DNA): TGTGCCAGCAGTGAAGTTGTGGGAAGTGAGCAGTTCTTC. Protein: CASSEVVGSEQFF. The whole variable domain, filled in from reference TRBV2 and TRBJ2-1, reads EPEVTQTPSHQVTQMGQEVILRCVPISNHLYFYWYRQILGQKVEFLVSFYNNEISEKSEIFDDQFSVERPDGSNFTLKIRSTKLEDSAMYFCASSEVVGSEQFFGPGTRLTVL.

This clonotype was counted only a few times. This may be a read error, as it is one base from a much larger clone. The chain is built from TRBV2 and TRBJ2-3, with TRBD1 as a possible D gene (5 bases). The CDR3 extends over 11 amino acids. Trimming took 3 bases from V and 11 from J, leaving 9 bases between them. The germline V gene has CDR1 SNHLY and CDR2 FYNNEI. The CDR3 protein is CASSEGRVQYF. In DNA form, the CDR3 reads TGTGCCAGCAGTGAGGGCAGGGTGCAGTATTTT.

In its sample, this clonotype was seen many times. At one end the junction does not follow the germline gene, possibly because of a read error. The chain couples TRBV29-1 to TRBJ2-1, with 9 bases that match TRBD2. Germline loops: CDR1 SQVTM, CDR2 ANQGSEA. The CDR3 totals 17 residues. CDR3 nucleotide sequence: TGCAGCGTTGATTTAGCGGGAGTCGGAAGCTCCTACAATGAGCGGTTCTTC. This translates into CSVDLAGVGSSYNERFF.

This clonotype was counted many times. The chain uses TRBV7-9 and TRBJ2-3; D gene ambiguous. Per germline, CDR1 SEHNR and CDR2 FQNEAQ (reference sequence). The CDR3 spans 15 residues. Trimming removed 3 bases at V and 0 bases at J, with 10 bases between. The CDR3 protein is CASSFPGSSTDTQYF. In DNA, the CDR3 is TGTGCCAGCAGCTTCCCCGGCTCTAGCACAGATACGCAGTATTTT.

This clonotype has at least ten counts. This chain links TRBV29-1 with TRBJ2-3, with D possibly matching TRBD2 (6 bases). There are 16 residues in the CDR3. CDR1 and CDR2 (germline): SQVTM, ANQGSEA. The V gene lost 4 bases and the J gene lost 1 base, with 18 bases spanning the gap. The chain's CDR3 is CSVGDLRERGTDTQYF. The CDR3 DNA reads TGCAGCGTTGGGGACCTCCGGGAGAGGGGCACAGATACGCAGTATTTT.